This T cell receptor beta chain was sequenced for a study of blood T cell repertoires in COVID-19. Whole-study context: Samples taken during acute and convalescent COVID-19 were collected in the United States, Italy and Spain. PBMCs, B-cell-depleted T cells, or T cells were the source of the cDNA or gDNA that made up the material.

Source study methods: Nucleated cell number was recorded as an estimate derived from reference gene primer amplification. The data were produced by immunoSEQ multiplex PCR, yet TCRdb's version contains in-frame clones alone and is incomplete. V and J calls and clone size are copied from that table; D and trimming were computed from the DNA. In the table there are a few hundred thousand clones, approximately 87% of which are singletons. This CDR3 contains 15 residues. Germline trimming cut 2 bases from V and 4 bases from J; bases unmatched to any gene: 2. CDR1 is LGHDT, CDR2 YNNKEL, per germline (reference sequence).

The sample consisted of peripheral blood. This TCR was recovered from a man in his 60s who had recovered from COVID-19. This chain connects TRBV3-1 (or the pseudogene TRBV3-2) to TRBJ2-5; 12 nucleotides align to TRBD2. The CDR3 loop reads CASSQQGLAGETQYF. CDR3 DNA sequence: TGTGCCAGCAGCCAACAGGGACTAGCGGGAGAGACCCAGTACTTC.